Given below is one T cell receptor beta chain in context. The germline V gene has CDR1 LNHDA and CDR2 SQIVND (reference sequence). Losses at the gene ends were 6 bases for V and 1 base for J; bases not matched to a gene: 5. The CDR3 spans 15 residues. TCRdb reprocessed the RT-PCR reads via MiXCR and lists one record per CDR3 protein. The data contain more than 550,000 distinct CDR3 sequences, 13% to 15% of them singletons. The source material was memory CD4+ T cells from blood. The receptor was derived from a female donor in good health, serving as a healthy control. This chain links TRBV19 with TRBJ2-2; 7 bases are shared with TRBD1. The CDR3 nucleotides read TGTGCCAGTAGAGCCGGGACAGTGAACACCGGGGAGCTGTTTTTT. This gives the protein CASRAGTVNTGELFF.